This TCR beta chain is from a study of T-cell reconstitution after alpha-beta-depleted transplantation in children. Notes on the study in general: TCRbeta diversity was high at day 60 in some patients (a result of surviving recipient T cells and thymic progenitors). Reportedly, alpha-beta T cells present about two months post-transplant originated from several hundred expanded clones of graft origin. Hyperexpanded clones declined; after one year, newly produced T cells mostly supplied diversity.

The V segment lost 10 bases and the J segment 4 bases; nucleotides outside the gene matches: 8. Germline-derived CDR1 and CDR2 are MNHEY and SVGEGT. This CDR3 has 15 amino acids. This clonotype was counted only a few times. The antigen remains undetermined. Construction of the TCRbeta library involved unique molecular identifiers. From the PCR reads, TCRdb called clonotypes with MiXCR, one entry per CDR3 protein. Counted here are about 540,000 distinct CDR3 sequences, 25% to 30% occurring once; the ten biggest clones make up approximately 39%. This TCR was recovered from a boy under two years old with Wiskott-Aldrich syndrome, due to receive a stem cell transplant. The genes are TRBV6-2 or TRBV6-3 and TRBJ2-1, with 12 bases lining up with TRBD2. Specimen: PBMCs, collected before TCRalphabeta/CD19-depleted stem cell transplant. The CDR3 spells CATFPGLAGYNEQFF. In DNA form, the CDR3 reads TGTGCCACCTTCCCCGGACTAGCGGGATACAATGAGCAGTTCTTC.